The 20 T cell receptor beta chains given below trace back to one sample, sequenced in a study of OX40 agonist ivuxolimab in advanced cancers. Libraries were prepared by immunoSEQ multiplex PCR; TCRdb keeps only in-frame clonotypes and omits some of them. Found here are tens of thousands of clones, almost 85% of them singletons; the top ten hold more than 1%. The sample consisted of CD4+ or CD8+ T cells sorted from blood, taken in a trial of the OX40 agonist ivuxolimab. The receptor set was obtained from an adult with an advanced solid tumor such as melanoma, head and neck, liver or kidney cancer.

The chain links TRBV6-6 to TRBJ1-5; D is undetermined. Per the germline V gene, CDR1 is MNHNY and CDR2 is SVGAGI (reference sequence). V lost 4 bases and J lost 5, with 9 bases in between. There are 13 residues in the CDR3. The CDR3, as DNA: TGTGCCAGCAGTTTGACGCAGGATCAGCCCCAGCATTTT. Translation: CASSLTQDQPQHF.

This clone has only one observation. The CDR3: CASSGGLAYNEQFF. The CDR3 bases are TGTGCCAGCAGCGGAGGACTGGCTTACAATGAGCAGTTCTTC. This chain links TRBV9 with TRBJ2-1; D might be TRBD2 (5 bases). This CDR3 has 14 amino acids. Trimming cost V 3 bases and J 4 bases, with 11 bases left between them. Germline values: CDR1 SGDLS, CDR2 YYNGEE.

V and J are TRBV6-1 and TRBJ2-7; D might be TRBD2 (5 bases). V dropped 4 bases and J dropped 5 bases, with 18 bases sitting between them. CDR1 is MNHNS, CDR2 SASEGT, per germline. CDR3 size: 15 residues. The DNA of the CDR3 is TGTGCCAGCAGTGTGGCGGGCCTTACTCTAGACGAGCAGTACTTC. Protein: CASSVAGLTLDEQYF.

V is TRBV6-6 and J is TRBJ2-2; D ambiguous. Germline CDR1 and CDR2: MNHNY and SVGAGI (reference sequence). This CDR3 comprises 16 residues. V was clipped by 6 bases and J by 4 bases, with 18 bases between them. DNA for the CDR3: TGTGCCAGCAGCCCTCGGGCTCGAATTCCCACCGGGGAGCTGTTTTTT. Protein: CASSPRARIPTGELFF.

V gene TRBV30 combines with J gene TRBJ1-4, with D tentatively TRBD1 (5 bases). There are 14 residues in the CDR3. The V and J ends lost 8 bases and 4 bases respectively, with 17 bases between them. Germline V gene data show CDR1 as GTSNPN and CDR2 as SVGIG (reference sequence). CDR3 sequence: CAGARWGGNEKLFF. The CDR3 DNA reads TGTGCCGGGGCCAGGTGGGGAGGTAATGAAAAACTGTTTTTT.

The sample holds one count of this clone. The chain employs TRBV5-1 and TRBJ2-3; D remains unclear. The CDR3 spans 15 residues. Germline V lookup: CDR1 SGHRS, CDR2 YFSETQ. With 4 bases removed from V and 0 bases from J, the gap between germline ends came to 12 bases. The CDR3 spells CASSPHVASTDTQYF. CDR3 in DNA: TGCGCCAGCAGCCCACATGTGGCTAGCACAGATACGCAGTATTTT. The complete variable domain, with remaining parts taken from reference TRBV5-1 and TRBJ2-3, reads KAGVTQTPRYLIKTRGQQVTLSCSPISGHRSVSWYQQTPGQGLQFLFEYFSETQRNKGNFPGRFSGRQFSNSRSEMNVSTLELGDSALYLCASSPHVASTDTQYFGPGTRLTVL.

The chain combines TRBV6-5 with TRBJ2-5; TRBD1 matches at 7 bases. Unmatched junction bases numbered 0, after V lost 6 bases and J lost 2 bases. The CDR3 spans 12 residues. Germline V lookup: CDR1 MNHEY, CDR2 SVGAGI. CDR3 DNA sequence: TGTGCCAGCAGGACAGGGCAAGAGACCCAGTACTTC. Encoded protein: CASRTGQETQYF.

The genes are TRBV7-3 and TRBJ1-2; maybe TRBD1 (5 bases). V was cut by 5 bases and J by 5 bases, with 15 bases left in between. The CDR3 runs to 14 residues. Germline V lookup: CDR1 SGHTA, CDR2 FQGTGA. CDR3 coding DNA: TGTGCCAGCAGCCGTCATATATCAGGGTATGGCTACACCTTC. Protein product: CASSRHISGYGYTF.

This chain connects TRBV6-5 to TRBJ1-4; D gene ambiguous. CDR3 length: 15 amino acids. Per germline, CDR1 MNHEY and CDR2 SVGAGI. Trimming pared 6 bases from V and 3 bases from J, leaving 14 bases between. CDR3 DNA sequence: TGTGCCAGCAGCCGCACAGAGGCACCTAATGAAAAACTGTTTTTT. Translating it yields CASSRTEAPNEKLFF.

The chain carries TRBV4-1 and TRBJ2-2, with D tentatively TRBD1 (5 bases). The germline V gene encodes CDR1 MGHRA and CDR2 YSYEKL. The V end lost 0 bases, the J end lost 7 bases, and 12 bases lay between the germline ends. CDR3 length: 15 amino acids. In DNA, the CDR3 is TGCGCCAGCAGCCAAGATGCAGGGTTTAGCGGGGAGCTGTTTTTT. This translates into CASSQDAGFSGELFF.

This clone was seen a single time. V gene TRBV19 combines with J gene TRBJ2-7, with D perhaps matching TRBD1 or TRBD2 (5 bases each). Trimming pared 10 bases from V and 2 bases from J, leaving 12 bases between. The CDR3 is 12 residues long. Germline values: CDR1 LNHDA, CDR2 SQIVND (reference sequence). The CDR3 DNA reads as TGTGCCACCAGGGACCTGGCCTACGAGCAGTACTTC. Translating gives CATRDLAYEQYF.

The chain couples TRBV5-6 to TRBJ1-2; D uncertain. Germline assignment: CDR1 SGHDT and CDR2 YYEEEE. The CDR3 loop spans 11 amino acids. The V and J ends lost 5 bases and 2 bases respectively, with 4 bases between them. The DNA for the CDR3 is TGTGCCAGCAGAAGCAACTATGGCTACACCTTC. Residues: CASRSNYGYTF.

V usage is TRBV4-3 and J usage is TRBJ2-3; D is uncertain. This CDR3 comprises 13 residues. V was shortened by 0 bases and J by 6 bases, with 7 bases between the two germline ends. Germline assignment: CDR1 LGHNA and CDR2 YSLEER. The CDR3 protein is CASSQDRDDTQYF. The CDR3 coding sequence is TGCGCCAGCAGCCAAGATAGGGATGATACGCAGTATTTT.

The sample holds one count of this clone. V gene TRBV6-5 combines with J gene TRBJ2-7; 10 bases agree with TRBD2. Germline V CDR1 and CDR2: MNHEY, SVGAGI. The ends lost 6 bases at V and 2 bases at J; junction bases unmatched: 4. The CDR3 sequence is 14 residues long. The CDR3 loop reads CASRLTSGAYEQYF. The CDR3 DNA reads TGTGCCAGCAGATTAACTAGCGGGGCCTACGAGCAGTACTTC.

This sequence joins TRBV19 and TRBJ1-4; TRBD1 matches at 10 bases. The germline V gene encodes CDR1 LNHDA and CDR2 SQIVND (reference sequence). The CDR3 covers 15 residues. V trimming: 7 bases; J trimming: 8 bases; junction bases outside the gene matches: 10. The CDR3 coding sequence is TGTGCCAGTATGGGGGGACAGGGGAGGAAGGAAAAACTGTTTTTT. Its protein is CASMGGQGRKEKLFF.

This chain connects TRBV10-2 to TRBJ2-1, with D tentatively TRBD2 (6 bases). CDR3 length: 17 amino acids. Looked up from germline, CDR1 is WSHSY and CDR2 is SAAADI. The germline V and J ends were trimmed by 9 bases and 6 bases, with 27 bases remaining between them. In DNA form, the CDR3 reads TGCGCCAGTAGAGTCATTTGGGCGGTTACGGGGGTCAATGAGCAGTTCTTC. Amino acids: CASRVIWAVTGVNEQFF.

The V call is TRBV2, the J call TRBJ2-2; the D gene is possibly TRBD2 (6 bases). The CDR3 runs to 13 residues. Per the germline V gene, CDR1 is SNHLY and CDR2 is FYNNEI. V lost 6 bases and J lost 12, with 17 bases in between. The CDR3 here is CASREGWAGKLFF. In DNA form, the CDR3 reads TGTGCCAGCAGGGAGGGTTGGGCTGGGAAGCTGTTTTTT. The complete variable domain, with remaining parts taken from reference TRBV2 and TRBJ2-2, reads EPEVTQTPSHQVTQMGQEVILRCVPISNHLYFYWYRQILGQKVEFLVSFYNNEISEKSEIFDDQFSVERPDGSNFTLKIRSTKLEDSAMYFCASREGWAGKLFFGEGSRLTVL.

CDR3 residues: CASRASSWAFF. The CDR3 DNA reads as TGTGCCAGCAGAGCGAGCAGTTGGGCTTTCTTT. V gene TRBV28 combines with J gene TRBJ1-1; D ambiguous. This CDR3 contains 11 residues. CDR1 and CDR2 from the germline V gene are MDHEN and SYDVKM. V was pared by 6 bases and J by 11 bases, with 13 bases between.

This sequence joins TRBV4-1 and TRBJ1-2, with D perhaps TRBD1 (6 bases). Germline CDR1 MGHRA, CDR2 YSYEKL. V lost 0 bases and J 8 bases, leaving 22 bases between the germline ends. This CDR3 is 17 amino acids long. CDR3 in DNA: TGCGCCAGCAGCCAAGAATACACGGTTGAGGGGGGAAGGGGCTACACCTTC. Translating gives CASSQEYTVEGGRGYTF.

The rearrangement joins TRBV5-4 to TRBJ2-3; 7 nucleotides align to TRBD1. The CDR3 is 15 amino acids. Looked up from germline, CDR1 is SGHNT and CDR2 is YYREEE (reference sequence). V shed 3 bases, J shed 0 bases, and the junction held 4 bases outside the gene matches. The CDR3 spells CASSSDRVSTDTQYF. The CDR3 DNA is TGTGCCAGCAGCTCCGACAGGGTTAGCACAGATACGCAGTATTTT.